The TCR beta chain under discussion was sequenced for a study of Graves' ophthalmopathy and Graves' hyperthyroidism. Beta-chain TCR CDR3 regions were amplified from RNA transcripts. An initial RT-PCR round employing HTBI primers preceded a second-round multiplex PCR. TCRdb re-called the multiplex PCR reads through MiXCR, storing one row per CDR3 protein. The sample has some 390,000 distinct CDR3 sequences, about 17% seen once; the top ten hold 1.6%. Orbital computed tomography, together with clinical symptoms, serum thyroxine, TRAb and thyroid ultrasound, was used for diagnosis. Germline loops: CDR1 MNHNS, CDR2 SASEGT. Trimming took 5 bases from V and 3 from J, leaving 13 bases between them. The CDR3 sequence is 14 residues long.

Sequences were obtained from peripheral blood. This receptor was identified in a woman in her late teens or twenties with Graves' ophthalmopathy. J is TRBJ1-2 and V is TRBV6-1; D is unclear. CDR3 in amino acids: CASSQIRRDYGYTF. The CDR3 coding sequence is TGTGCCAGCAGTCAGATCCGGAGGGACTATGGCTACACCTTC.